The 8 T cell receptor beta chains below all came from one sample that was sequenced in a study of human T cells and chemical hapten exposure. Specified time point: patch test 3, about 24 weeks after DPC sensitization. The treatment was: therapeutic diphenylcyclopropenone sensitization with weekly scalp DPC. MiXCR was run by TCRdb on the RACE reads, yielding one entry per CDR3 protein. The data contain 25,000 to 35,000 distinct CDR3 sequences, nearly 6% of them seen just once; the ten biggest clones take up about 6%. The material sequenced was whole blood, taken in connection with sensitization to the hapten diphenylcyclopropenone (DPC). The source is a man younger than 40 with alopecia areata. Some clones in this sample may be carry-over from other donors' samples.

This clonotype appeared many times. The chain has TRBV27 and TRBJ2-1, with 15 bases identical to TRBD2. The trim removed 8 bases at V and 6 bases at J, leaving 2 bases unmatched. From germline, CDR1 is MNHEY and CDR2 SMNVEV (reference sequence). The CDR3 totals 14 residues. CDR3: CASGLAGGGNEQFF. Here the CDR3 DNA reads TGTGCCAGCGGACTAGCGGGAGGGGGCAATGAGCAGTTCTTC.

This rearrangement joins TRBV12-3 or TRBV12-4 to TRBJ2-7; 7 bases match TRBD1. Unmatched junction bases numbered 15, after V lost 9 bases and J lost 7 bases. The length of the CDR3 is 14 residues. In DNA form, the CDR3 reads TGTGCCAGTGGGGAGACAGGGCCTGAGAGGGAGCAGTACTTC. Residues: CASGETGPEREQYF.

This clonotype occurred many times. The gene calls are TRBV4-3 and TRBJ2-5; TRBD1 or TRBD2 may be the D gene (5 bases each). The V gene lost 4 bases and the J gene lost 3 bases, with 18 bases spanning the gap. This CDR3 has 16 residues. Germline V gives CDR1 LGHNA, CDR2 YSLEER. The CDR3 DNA follows: TGCGCCAGCAGCCGAGGGGCCAACCCCAACGAAGAGACCCAGTACTTC. This encodes CASSRGANPNEETQYF.

This clonotype was observed many times. The J gene is TRBJ2-1, the V gene TRBV11-2; tentatively, D is TRBD1 (6 bases). Germline CDR1 is SGHAT and CDR2 is FQNNGV. V lost 3 bases to trimming and J lost 0 bases, with 15 bases between them. The CDR3 is 17 residues long. The CDR3 sequence is CASSFPGTRSSYNEQFF. As DNA, the CDR3 is TGTGCCAGCAGCTTCCCCGGGACAAGAAGCTCCTACAATGAGCAGTTCTTC.

This clonotype rates as medium-sized. The V call is TRBV6-2 or TRBV6-3, the J call TRBJ2-7; D not certain. This CDR3 is built from 13 residues. With 8 bases removed from V and 0 bases from J, the gap between germline ends came to 11 bases. Germline-derived CDR1 and CDR2 are MNHEY and SVGEGT. The DNA for the CDR3 is TGTGCCAGCGTTGACGCGAGCTCCTACGAGCAGTACTTC. Protein sequence: CASVDASSYEQYF.

This clonotype was seen repeatedly, ten times or more. The chain has TRBV30 and TRBJ2-5; no definite D call. V shed 1 base and J shed 1 base, with 1 base lying between them. In germline, CDR1 is GTSNPN, CDR2 SVGIG (reference sequence). The length of the CDR3 is 11 residues. The CDR3 DNA reads as TGTGCCTGGAGTGCCCAAGAGACCCAGTACTTC. Translating gives CAWSAQETQYF.

At least ten counts were recorded for this clonotype. This chain joins TRBV5-5 and TRBJ1-2; D unclear. The CDR3 is 14 residues long. The germline gives CDR1 SGHKS, CDR2 YYEKEE (reference sequence). Trimming pared 0 bases from V and 9 bases from J, leaving 15 bases between. CDR3 DNA sequence: TGTGCCAGCAGCTTGGTTACAGTCTTTAAAAGCTACACCTTC. Encoded protein: CASSLVTVFKSYTF.

This clonotype was counted ten times or more. The J gene is TRBJ1-5, the V gene TRBV12-3 or TRBV12-4; TRBD1 matches at 9 bases. The CDR3 has 14 residues. The ends lost 6 bases at V and 2 bases at J; junction bases unmatched: 2. Written as DNA, the CDR3 is TGTGCCAGCAGCTGGGACAGGGGCAATCAGCCCCAGCATTTT. It codes for CASSWDRGNQPQHF.